One and the same sample provided the 2 T cell receptor beta chains below, sequenced in a study of response to subunit inactivated influenza vaccine. TCRdb re-called the RT-PCR reads with MiXCR, one entry per CDR3 protein. The repertoire includes about 780,000 distinct CDR3 sequences, less than 20% of them detected once, and approximately 10% sits in the top ten. Sequences were derived from PBMCs from blood, sampled 5 days after vaccination. The receptor source for this set is a man aged 45-65 years who received an inactivated influenza vaccine.

The chain carries TRBV20-1 and TRBJ2-5, with TRBD2 identical over 10 bases. Germline values: CDR1 DFQATT, CDR2 SNEGSKA (reference sequence). V was clipped by 3 bases and J by 2 bases; unmatched bases: 12. The CDR3 length is 17 residues. CDR3 coding DNA: TGCAGTGCTAGGGTGTTACTAGCGGGGACACTACAAGAGACCCAGTACTTC. Translating gives CSARVLLAGTLQETQYF.

This clonotype showed up many times. V gene TRBV6-2 or TRBV6-3 combines with J gene TRBJ2-1; D remains ambiguous. Germline lookup yields CDR1 MNHEY and CDR2 SVGEGT. This CDR3 has 16 residues. Trimming took off 0 bases at V and 6 bases at J, with 15 bases between the two ends. In DNA form, the CDR3 reads TGTGCCAGCAGTTACTCCTGGGGAACGGGCGGCAATGAGCAGTTCTTC. Translated, it gives CASSYSWGTGGNEQFF.